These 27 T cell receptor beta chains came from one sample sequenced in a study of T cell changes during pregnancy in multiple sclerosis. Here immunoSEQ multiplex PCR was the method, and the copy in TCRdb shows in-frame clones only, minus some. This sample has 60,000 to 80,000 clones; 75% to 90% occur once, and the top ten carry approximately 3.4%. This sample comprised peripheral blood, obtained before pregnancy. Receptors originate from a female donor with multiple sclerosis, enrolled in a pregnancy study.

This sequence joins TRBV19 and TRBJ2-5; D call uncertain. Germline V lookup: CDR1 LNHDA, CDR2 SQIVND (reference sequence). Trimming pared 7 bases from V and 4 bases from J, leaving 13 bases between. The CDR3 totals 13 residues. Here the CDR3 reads CASTRQRGETQYF. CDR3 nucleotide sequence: TGTGCCAGTACCCGCCAGCGCGGAGAGACCCAGTACTTC.

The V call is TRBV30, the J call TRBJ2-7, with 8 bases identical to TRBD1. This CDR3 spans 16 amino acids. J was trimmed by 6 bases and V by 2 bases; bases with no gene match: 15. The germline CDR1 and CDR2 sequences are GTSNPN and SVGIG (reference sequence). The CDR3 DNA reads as TGTGCCTGGAGTACTAGGCGGCAGGGGGCTCACATCGAGCAGTACTTC. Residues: CAWSTRRQGAHIEQYF.

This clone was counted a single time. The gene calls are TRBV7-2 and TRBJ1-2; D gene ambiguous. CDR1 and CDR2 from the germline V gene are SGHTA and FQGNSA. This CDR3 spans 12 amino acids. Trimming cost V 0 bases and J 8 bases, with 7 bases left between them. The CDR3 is CASSLAFGGYTF. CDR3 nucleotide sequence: TGTGCCAGCAGCTTAGCTTTCGGGGGCTACACCTTC.

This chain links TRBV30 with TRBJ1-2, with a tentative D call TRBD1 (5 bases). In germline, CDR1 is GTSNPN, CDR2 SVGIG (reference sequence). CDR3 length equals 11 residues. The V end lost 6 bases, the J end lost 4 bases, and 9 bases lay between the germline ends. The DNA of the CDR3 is TGTGCCTGTCAGGGAACCTATGGCTACACCTTC. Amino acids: CACQGTYGYTF.

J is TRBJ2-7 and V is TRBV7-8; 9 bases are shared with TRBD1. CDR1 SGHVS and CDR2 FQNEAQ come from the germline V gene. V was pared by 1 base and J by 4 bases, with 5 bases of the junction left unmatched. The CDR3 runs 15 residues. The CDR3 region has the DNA TGTGCCAGCAGCTTAGAATGGACAGGGGCGTACGAGCAGTACTTC. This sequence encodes CASSLEWTGAYEQYF.

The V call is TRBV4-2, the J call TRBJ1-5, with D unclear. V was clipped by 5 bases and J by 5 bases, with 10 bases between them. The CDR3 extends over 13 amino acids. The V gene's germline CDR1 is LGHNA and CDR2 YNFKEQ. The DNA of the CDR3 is TGTGCCAGCAGCATCCAGGTAGATCAGCCCCAGCATTTT. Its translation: CASSIQVDQPQHF.

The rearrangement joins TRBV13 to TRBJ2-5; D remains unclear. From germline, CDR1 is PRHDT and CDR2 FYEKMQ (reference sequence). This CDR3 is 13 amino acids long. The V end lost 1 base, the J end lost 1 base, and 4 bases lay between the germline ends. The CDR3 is CASSLDSQETQYF. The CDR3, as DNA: TGTGCCAGCAGCTTAGACAGCCAAGAGACCCAGTACTTC.

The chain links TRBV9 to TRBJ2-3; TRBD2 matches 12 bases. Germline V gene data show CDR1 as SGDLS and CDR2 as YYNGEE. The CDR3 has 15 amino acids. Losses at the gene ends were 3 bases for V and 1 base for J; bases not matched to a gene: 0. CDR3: CASSGLAGGTDTQYF. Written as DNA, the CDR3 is TGTGCCAGCAGCGGACTAGCGGGAGGCACAGATACGCAGTATTTT.

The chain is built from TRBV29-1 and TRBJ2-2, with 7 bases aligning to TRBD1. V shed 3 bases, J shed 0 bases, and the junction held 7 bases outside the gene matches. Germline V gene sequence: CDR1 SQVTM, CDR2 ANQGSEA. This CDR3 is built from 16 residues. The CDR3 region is CSVENPTGANTGELFF. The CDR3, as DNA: TGCAGCGTTGAGAACCCTACAGGGGCGAACACCGGGGAGCTGTTTTTT.

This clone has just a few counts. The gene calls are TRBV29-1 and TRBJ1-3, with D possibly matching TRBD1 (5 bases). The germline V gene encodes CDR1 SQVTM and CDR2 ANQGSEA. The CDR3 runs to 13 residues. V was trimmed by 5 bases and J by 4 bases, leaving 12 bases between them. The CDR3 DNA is TGCAGCGTTCAAGGGGCGGGAGGAAACACCATATATTTT. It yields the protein CSVQGAGGNTIYF.

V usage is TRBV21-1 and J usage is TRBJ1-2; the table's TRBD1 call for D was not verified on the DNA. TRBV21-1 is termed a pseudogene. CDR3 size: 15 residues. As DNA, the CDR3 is TGTGCCAGCAGCACCGGCGATGGACAGGGGAGTGGCTACACCTTC. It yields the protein CASSTGDGQGSGYTF.

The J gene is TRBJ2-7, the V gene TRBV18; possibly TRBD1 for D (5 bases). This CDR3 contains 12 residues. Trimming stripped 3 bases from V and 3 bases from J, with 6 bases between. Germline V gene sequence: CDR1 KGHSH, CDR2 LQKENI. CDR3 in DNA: TGTGCCAGCTCACCGGACAACTACGAGCAGTACTTC. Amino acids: CASSPDNYEQYF.

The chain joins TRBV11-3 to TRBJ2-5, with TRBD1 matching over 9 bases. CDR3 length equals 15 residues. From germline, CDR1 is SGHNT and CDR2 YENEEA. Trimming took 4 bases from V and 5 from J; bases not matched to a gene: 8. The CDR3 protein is CASSYTGGGWETQYF. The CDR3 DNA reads TGTGCCAGCAGCTACACAGGGGGCGGGTGGGAGACCCAGTACTTC.

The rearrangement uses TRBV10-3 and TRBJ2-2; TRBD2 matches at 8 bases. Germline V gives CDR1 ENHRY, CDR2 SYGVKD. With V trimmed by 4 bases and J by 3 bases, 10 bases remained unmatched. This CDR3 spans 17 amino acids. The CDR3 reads CAISGEESGSYTGELFF. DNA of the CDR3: TGTGCCATCAGTGGAGAGGAAAGCGGGAGCTACACCGGGGAGCTGTTTTTT.

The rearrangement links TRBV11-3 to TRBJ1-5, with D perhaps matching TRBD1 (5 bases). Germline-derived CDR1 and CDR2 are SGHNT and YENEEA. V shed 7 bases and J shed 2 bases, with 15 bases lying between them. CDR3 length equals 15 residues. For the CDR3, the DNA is TGTGCCAGCACCAAAACAGGAGACTGCAATCAGCCCCAGCATTTT. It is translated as CASTKTGDCNQPQHF. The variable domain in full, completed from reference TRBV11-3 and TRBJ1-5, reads EAGVVQSPRYKIIEKKQPVAFWCNPISGHNTLYWYLQNLGQGPELLIRYENEEAVDDSQLPKDRFSAERLKGVDSTLKIQPAELGDSAVYLCASTKTGDCNQPQHFGDGTRLSIL.

The CDR3 here is CASSMDRGLDGYTF. The CDR3 bases are TGTGCCAGTAGTATGGATCGAGGCCTTGATGGCTACACCTTC. The genes are TRBV19 and TRBJ1-2; the D is unclear. Germline CDR1 reads LNHDA; CDR2 reads SQIVND (reference sequence). Trimming took off 3 bases at V and 6 bases at J, with 14 bases between the two ends. The CDR3 is made up of 14 amino acids.

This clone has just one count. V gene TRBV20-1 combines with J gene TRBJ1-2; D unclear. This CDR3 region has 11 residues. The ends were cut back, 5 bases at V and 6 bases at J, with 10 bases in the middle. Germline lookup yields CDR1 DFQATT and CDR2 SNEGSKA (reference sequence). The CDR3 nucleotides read TGCAGTGCTCCCCGGGGAGATGGCTACACCTTC. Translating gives CSAPRGDGYTF.

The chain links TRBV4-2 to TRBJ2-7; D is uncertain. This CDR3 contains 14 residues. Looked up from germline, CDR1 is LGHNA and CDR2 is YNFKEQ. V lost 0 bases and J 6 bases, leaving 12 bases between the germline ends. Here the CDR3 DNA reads TGTGCCAGCAGCCAAGATCGCTCCCGGGTCGAGCAGTACTTC. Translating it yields CASSQDRSRVEQYF.

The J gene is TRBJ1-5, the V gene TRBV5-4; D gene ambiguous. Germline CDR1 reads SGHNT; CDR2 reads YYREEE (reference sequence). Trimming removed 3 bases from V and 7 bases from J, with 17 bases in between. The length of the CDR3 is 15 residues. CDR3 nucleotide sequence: TGTGCCAGCAGCTCCGCGGGAGATCGGACCCAGCCCCAGCATTTT. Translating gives CASSSAGDRTQPQHF.

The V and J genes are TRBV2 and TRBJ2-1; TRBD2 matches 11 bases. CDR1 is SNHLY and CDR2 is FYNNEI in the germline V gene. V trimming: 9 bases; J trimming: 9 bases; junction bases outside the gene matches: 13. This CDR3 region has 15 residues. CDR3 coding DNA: TGTGCCAGGGTGACTAGCGGGGCCCCTTCGGGTGAGCAGTTCTTC. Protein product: CARVTSGAPSGEQFF.

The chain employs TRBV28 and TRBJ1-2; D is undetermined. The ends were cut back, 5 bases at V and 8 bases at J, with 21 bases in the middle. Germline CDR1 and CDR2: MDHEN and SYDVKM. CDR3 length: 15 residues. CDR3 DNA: TGTGCCAGCAGTCCAAACCTACCCCGGGAAAGAGGCTACACCTTC. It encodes CASSPNLPRERGYTF.

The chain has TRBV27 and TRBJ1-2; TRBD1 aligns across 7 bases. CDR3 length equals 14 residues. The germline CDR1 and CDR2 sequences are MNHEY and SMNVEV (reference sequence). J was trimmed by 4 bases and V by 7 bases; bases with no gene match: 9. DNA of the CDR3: TGTGCCAGCAATCGTGGAGGGGGCGCCTATGGCTACACCTTC. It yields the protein CASNRGGGAYGYTF.

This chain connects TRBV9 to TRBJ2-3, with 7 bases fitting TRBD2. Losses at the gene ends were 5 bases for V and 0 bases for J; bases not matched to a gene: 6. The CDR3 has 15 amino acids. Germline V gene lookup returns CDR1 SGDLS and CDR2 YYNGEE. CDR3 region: CASSPSGVSTDTQYF. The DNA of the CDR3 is TGTGCCAGCAGTCCTAGCGGTGTTAGCACAGATACGCAGTATTTT.

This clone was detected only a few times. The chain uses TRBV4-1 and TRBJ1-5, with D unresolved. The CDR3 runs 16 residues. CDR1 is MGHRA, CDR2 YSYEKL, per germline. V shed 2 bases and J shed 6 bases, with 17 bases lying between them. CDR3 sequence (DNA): TGCGCCAGCAGCCAAACGGAGGGATTCGACACTCAGCCCCAGCATTTT. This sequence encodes CASSQTEGFDTQPQHF.

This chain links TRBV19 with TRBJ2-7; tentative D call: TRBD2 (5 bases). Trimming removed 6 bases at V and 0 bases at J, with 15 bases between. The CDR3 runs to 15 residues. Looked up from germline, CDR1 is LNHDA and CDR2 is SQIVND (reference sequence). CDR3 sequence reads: CASRGKTGNSYEQYF. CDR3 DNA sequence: TGTGCCAGTAGGGGAAAGACGGGAAACTCCTACGAGCAGTACTTC.

CDR3 sequence: CASSPPGGYGTDTQYF. The CDR3 nucleotides are TGTGCCAGCTCACCACCTGGAGGGTATGGCACAGATACGCAGTATTTT. The rearrangement links TRBV18 to TRBJ2-3, with a possible D match to TRBD2 (6 bases). This CDR3 is built from 16 residues. CDR1 KGHSH and CDR2 LQKENI come from the germline V gene. Between the trimmed V and J ends, which lost 0 bases and 1 base, there was a span of 11 bases.

This CDR3 reads CASSLFGGVGTNEKLFF. CDR3 in DNA: TGTGCCAGCAGCTTATTCGGGGGAGTGGGCACTAATGAAAAACTGTTTTTT. The genes are TRBV7-8 and TRBJ1-4, with D perhaps TRBD1 (5 bases). The V end was cut by 2 bases, the J end by 2 bases, with 15 bases between. CDR3 size: 17 residues. Germline-derived CDR1 and CDR2 are SGHVS and FQNEAQ. The full variable domain, its missing parts supplied by reference TRBV7-8 and TRBJ1-4, is GAGVSQSPRYKVAKRGQDVALRCDPISGHVSLFWYQQALGQGPEFLTYFQNEAQLDKSGLPSDRFFAERPEGSVSTLKIQRTQQEDSAVYLCASSLFGGVGTNEKLFFGSGTQLSVL.